This TCR beta chain originates from a study of shared clonotypes between healthy human individuals. Every subset had its genomic DNA shared out evenly among several immunoSEQ plates. TCRdb keeps only in-frame clones here, not all; method: immunoSEQ multiplex PCR. The repertoire holds 550,000 to 800,000 clones, with 80% to 95% as singletons. Whole-study results and caveats: The genetic and exposure-history diversity represented was limited by few donors.

Remarks on this clone: The antigen is undetermined.

The TCR comes from a man younger than 35 in good health. Some clones in this sample may be carry-over from other donors' samples. Input material: memory CD8+ T cells from PBMCs. Subset here: CD45RO+ cells pooled with CCR7-negative TemRA cells.

The CDR3 sequence is CASSLWTGSSYEQYF. The CDR3 nucleotides read TGTGCCAGCAGTTTGTGGACAGGGAGCTCCTACGAGCAGTACTTC. This chain connects TRBV28 to TRBJ2-7; the match to TRBD1 covers 8 bases. Trimming at V came to 3 bases and at J to 0 bases, leaving 4 bases not matched to a gene. The CDR3 is 15 residues long. In germline, CDR1 is MDHEN, CDR2 SYDVKM. The full variable domain, with the rest looked up from reference TRBV28 and TRBJ2-7, is DVKVTQSSRYLVKRTGEKVFLECVQDMDHENMFWYRQDPGLGLRLIYFSYDVKMKEKGDIPEGYSVSREKKERFSLILESASTNQTSMYLCASSLWTGSSYEQYFGPGTRLTVT.